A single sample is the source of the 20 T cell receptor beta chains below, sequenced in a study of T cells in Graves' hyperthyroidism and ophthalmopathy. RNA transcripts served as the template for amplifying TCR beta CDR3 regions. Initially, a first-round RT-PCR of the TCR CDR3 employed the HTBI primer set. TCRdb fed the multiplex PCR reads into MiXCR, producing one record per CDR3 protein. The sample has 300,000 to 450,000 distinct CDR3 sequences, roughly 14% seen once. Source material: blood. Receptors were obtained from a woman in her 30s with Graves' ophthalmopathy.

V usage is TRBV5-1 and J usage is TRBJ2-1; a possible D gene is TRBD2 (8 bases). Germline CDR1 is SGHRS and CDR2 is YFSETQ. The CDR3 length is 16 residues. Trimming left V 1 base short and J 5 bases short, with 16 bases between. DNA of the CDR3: TGCGCCAGCAGCTTGAGGGGGCGGGGGGAGAACAATGAGCAGTTCTTC. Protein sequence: CASSLRGRGENNEQFF.

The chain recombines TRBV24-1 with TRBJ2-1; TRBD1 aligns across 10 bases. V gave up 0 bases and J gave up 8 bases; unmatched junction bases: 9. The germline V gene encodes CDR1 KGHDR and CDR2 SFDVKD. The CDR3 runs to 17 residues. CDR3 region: CATSDLQRGTGEDEQFF. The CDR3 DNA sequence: TGTGCCACCAGTGATTTGCAGCGTGGGACAGGGGAAGATGAGCAGTTCTTC.

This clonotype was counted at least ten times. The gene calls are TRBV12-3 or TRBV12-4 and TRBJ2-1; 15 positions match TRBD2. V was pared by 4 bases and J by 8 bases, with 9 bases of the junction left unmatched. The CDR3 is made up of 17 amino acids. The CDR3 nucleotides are TGTGCCAGCAGTTACTGGACTAGCGGGGGGGCCGCTCATGAGCAGTTCTTC. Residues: CASSYWTSGGAAHEQFF.

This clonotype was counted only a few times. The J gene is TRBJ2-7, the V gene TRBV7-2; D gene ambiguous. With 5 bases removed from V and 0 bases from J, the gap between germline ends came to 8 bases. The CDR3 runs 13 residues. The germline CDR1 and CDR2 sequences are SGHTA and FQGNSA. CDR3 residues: CASSKYRSYEQYF. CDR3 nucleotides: TGTGCCAGCAGCAAATACCGCTCCTACGAGCAGTACTTC.

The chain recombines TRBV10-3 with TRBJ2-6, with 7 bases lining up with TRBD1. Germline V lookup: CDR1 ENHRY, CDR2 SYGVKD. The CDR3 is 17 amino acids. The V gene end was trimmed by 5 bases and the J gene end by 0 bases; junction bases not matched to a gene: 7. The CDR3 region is CAISLDDRDSGANVLTF. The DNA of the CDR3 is TGTGCCATCAGTTTGGACGACAGGGACTCTGGGGCCAACGTCCTGACTTTC.

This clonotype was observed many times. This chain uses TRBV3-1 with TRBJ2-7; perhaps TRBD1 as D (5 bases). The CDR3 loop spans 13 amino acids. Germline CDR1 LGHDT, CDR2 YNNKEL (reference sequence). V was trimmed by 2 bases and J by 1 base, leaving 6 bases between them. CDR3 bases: TGTGCCAGCAGCCAACAGGGTTCCTACGAGCAGTACTTC. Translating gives CASSQQGSYEQYF.

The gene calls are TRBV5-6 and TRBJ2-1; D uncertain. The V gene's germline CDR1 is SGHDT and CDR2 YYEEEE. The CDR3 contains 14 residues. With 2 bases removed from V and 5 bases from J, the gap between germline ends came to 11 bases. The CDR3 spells CASSFFGFNNEQFF. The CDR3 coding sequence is TGTGCCAGCAGCTTTTTTGGATTTAACAATGAGCAGTTCTTC.

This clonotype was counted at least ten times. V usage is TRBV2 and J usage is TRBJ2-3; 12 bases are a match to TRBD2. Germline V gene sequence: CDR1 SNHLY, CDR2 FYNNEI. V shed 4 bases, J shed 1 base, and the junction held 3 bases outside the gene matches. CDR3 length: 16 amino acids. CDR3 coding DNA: TGTGCCAGCAGTGTGACTAGCGGGGGACGCACAGATACGCAGTATTTT. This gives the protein CASSVTSGGRTDTQYF.

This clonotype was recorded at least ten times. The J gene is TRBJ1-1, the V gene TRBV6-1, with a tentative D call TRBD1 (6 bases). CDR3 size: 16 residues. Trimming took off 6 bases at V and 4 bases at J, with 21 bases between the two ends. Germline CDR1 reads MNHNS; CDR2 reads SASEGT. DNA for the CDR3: TGTGCCAGCAGCCCCGAAGGAGGGGGAGAGGGCACTGAAGCTTTCTTT. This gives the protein CASSPEGGGEGTEAFF.

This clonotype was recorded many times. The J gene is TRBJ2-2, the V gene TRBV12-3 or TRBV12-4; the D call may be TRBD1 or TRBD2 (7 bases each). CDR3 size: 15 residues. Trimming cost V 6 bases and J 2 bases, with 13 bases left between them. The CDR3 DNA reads TGTGCCAGCAGCAGCGGGACAGTTAACACCGGGGAGCTGTTTTTT. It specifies CASSSGTVNTGELFF.

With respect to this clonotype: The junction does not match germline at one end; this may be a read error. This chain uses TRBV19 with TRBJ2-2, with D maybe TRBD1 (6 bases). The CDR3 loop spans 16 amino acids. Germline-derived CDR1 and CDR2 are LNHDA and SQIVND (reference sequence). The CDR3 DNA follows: TGTGCCAGTCGTATAGGACTGGGGGCAGTCACCGGGGAGCTGTTTTTT. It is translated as CASRIGLGAVTGELFF.

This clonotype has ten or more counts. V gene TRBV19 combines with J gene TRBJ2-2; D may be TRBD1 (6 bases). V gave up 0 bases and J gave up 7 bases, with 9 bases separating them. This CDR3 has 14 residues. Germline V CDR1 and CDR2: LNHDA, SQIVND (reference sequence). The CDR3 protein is CASSIDRGGGELFF. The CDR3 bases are TGTGCCAGTAGTATAGACAGGGGCGGCGGGGAGCTGTTTTTT.

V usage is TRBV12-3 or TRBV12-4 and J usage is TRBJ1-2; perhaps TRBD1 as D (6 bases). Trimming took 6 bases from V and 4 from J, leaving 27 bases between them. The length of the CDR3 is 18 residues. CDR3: CASSSLGVRGGFLYGYTF. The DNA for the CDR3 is TGTGCCAGCAGCAGTTTAGGGGTACGGGGGGGCTTCCTCTATGGCTACACCTTC.

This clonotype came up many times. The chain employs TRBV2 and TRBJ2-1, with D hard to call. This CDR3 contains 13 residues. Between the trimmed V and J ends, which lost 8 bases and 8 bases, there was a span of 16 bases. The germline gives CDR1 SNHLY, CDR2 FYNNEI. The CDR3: CASGWQFRDEQFF. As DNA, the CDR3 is TGTGCCAGCGGTTGGCAGTTTAGGGATGAGCAGTTCTTC.

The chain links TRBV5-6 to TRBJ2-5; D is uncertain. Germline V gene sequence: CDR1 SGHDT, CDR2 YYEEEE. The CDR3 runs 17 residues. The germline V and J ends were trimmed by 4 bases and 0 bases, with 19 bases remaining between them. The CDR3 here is CASSPPPRLRYQETQYF. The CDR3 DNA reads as TGTGCCAGCAGCCCGCCCCCCCGGCTGAGGTACCAAGAGACCCAGTACTTC.

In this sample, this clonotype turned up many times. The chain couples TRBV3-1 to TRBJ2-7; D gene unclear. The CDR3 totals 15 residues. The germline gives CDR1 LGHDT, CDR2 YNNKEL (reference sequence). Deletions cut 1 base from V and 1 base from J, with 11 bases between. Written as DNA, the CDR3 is TGTGCCAGCAGCCAAGCTCCCGACACGTCCTACGAGCAGTACTTC. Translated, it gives CASSQAPDTSYEQYF.

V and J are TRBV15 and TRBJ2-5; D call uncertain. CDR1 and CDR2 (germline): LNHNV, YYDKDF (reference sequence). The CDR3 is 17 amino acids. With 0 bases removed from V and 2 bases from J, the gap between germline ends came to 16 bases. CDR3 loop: CATSRDGLTIGQETQYF. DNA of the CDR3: TGTGCCACCAGCAGAGATGGTTTGACCATTGGGCAAGAGACCCAGTACTTC.

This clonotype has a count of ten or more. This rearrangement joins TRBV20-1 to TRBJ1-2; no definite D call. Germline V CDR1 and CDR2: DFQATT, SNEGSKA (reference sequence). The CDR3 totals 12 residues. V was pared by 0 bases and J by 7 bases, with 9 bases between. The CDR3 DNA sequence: TGCAGTGCTAGAGAAGAGGATATTGGCTACACCTTC. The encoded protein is CSAREEDIGYTF.

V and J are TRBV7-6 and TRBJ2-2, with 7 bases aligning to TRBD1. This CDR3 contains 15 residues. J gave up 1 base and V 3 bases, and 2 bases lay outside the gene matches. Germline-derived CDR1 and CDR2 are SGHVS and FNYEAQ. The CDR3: CASSFRTGNTGELFF. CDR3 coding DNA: TGTGCCAGCAGCTTTAGGACAGGGAACACCGGGGAGCTGTTTTTT.

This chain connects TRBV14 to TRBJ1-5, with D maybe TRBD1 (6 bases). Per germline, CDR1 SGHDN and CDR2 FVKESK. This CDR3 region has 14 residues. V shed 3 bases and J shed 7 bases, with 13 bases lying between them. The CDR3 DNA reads TGTGCCAGCAGCCAGGGGGGCGGGGGCCAGCCCCAGCATTTT. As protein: CASSQGGGGQPQHF.